The 5 T cell receptor beta chains presented below share a single source sample, sequenced in a study of cytomegalovirus exposure and HLA in healthy donors. Primers: 60 Vbeta forward and 13 Jbeta reverse. Generated by immunoSEQ multiplex PCR, the TCRdb table keeps only in-frame clones and is missing some. The sample holds about 190,000 clones, approximately 75% seen once. Specimen: PBMCs. These receptors were obtained from a man aged 25 to 40 in good health and CMV-seropositive.

The chain recombines TRBV7-2 with TRBJ2-5; D not certain. The DNA matches TRBJ2-7 better at its end, which makes the J call doubtful. CDR3 length: 13 amino acids. The germline gives CDR1 SGHTA, CDR2 FQGNSA. Here the CDR3 reads CASSLYEAYEQYF. In nucleotides, the CDR3 is TGTGCCAGCAGCTTATACGAAGCCTACGAGCAGTACTTC.

J is TRBJ2-7 and V is TRBV6-5; D not resolved. This CDR3 contains 13 residues. The germline V gene encodes CDR1 MNHEY and CDR2 SVGAGI. Trimming pared 10 bases from V and 4 bases from J, leaving 17 bases between. The DNA for the CDR3 is TGTGCCATCGGTAAATCAGGCTCATACGAGCAGTACTTC. It yields the protein CAIGKSGSYEQYF.

The chain joins TRBV30 to TRBJ1-3; D gene ambiguous. Germline V gene sequence: CDR1 GTSNPN, CDR2 SVGIG (reference sequence). This CDR3 region has 16 residues. Between the trimmed V and J ends, which lost 5 bases and 0 bases, there was a span of 17 bases. CDR3: CAWSRLDIHSGNTIYF. CDR3 DNA sequence: TGTGCCTGGTCCCGCCTCGACATCCACTCTGGAAACACCATATATTTT. Full variable domain (rest looked up from reference TRBV30 and TRBJ1-3): SQTIHQWPATLVQPVGSPLSLECTVEGTSNPNLYWYRQAAGRGLQLLFYSVGIGQISSEVPQNLSASRPQDRQFILSSKKLLLSDSGFYLCAWSRLDIHSGNTIYFGEGSWLTVV.

This clone has just one count. This CDR3 is CASSLQNNEKLFF. The CDR3 DNA reads as TGTGCCAGCAGTTTACAGAATAATGAAAAACTGTTTTTT. The chain combines TRBV28 with TRBJ1-4; D is unclear. The germline CDR1 and CDR2 sequences are MDHEN and SYDVKM. The CDR3 runs to 13 residues. Trimming took 2 bases from V and 4 from J, leaving 5 bases between them.

The rearrangement uses TRBV10-2 and TRBJ1-5; D may be TRBD1 (5 bases). Germline assignment: CDR1 WSHSY and CDR2 SAAADI. CDR3 length: 13 amino acids. V lost 5 bases and J 4 bases, leaving 9 bases between the germline ends. The CDR3 here is CASSWGENQPQHF. CDR3 nucleotide sequence: TGCGCCAGCAGTTGGGGGGAGAATCAGCCCCAGCATTTT.